The 2 T cell receptor beta chains below come from one sample, sequenced in a study of blood T cell repertoires in COVID-19. Sequencing used immunoSEQ multiplex PCR; TCRdb keeps in-frame clones, though not all of them. The sample lists about 92,000 clones; 72% were seen once. The sequenced material came from peripheral blood. The source of these receptors is a woman in her fifties or sixties in a cohort sampled during active or convalescent COVID-19.

The table lists this clone with a few counts. This rearrangement joins TRBV15 to TRBJ2-3, with D possibly being TRBD2 (5 bases). The germline CDR1 and CDR2 sequences are LNHNV and YYDKDF (reference sequence). Trimming took off 4 bases at V and 4 bases at J, with 15 bases between the two ends. The CDR3 loop spans 15 amino acids. The CDR3 region is CATSNPTSSSDTQYF. Written as DNA, the CDR3 is TGTGCCACCAGCAACCCCACTAGTAGTTCAGATACGCAGTATTTT.

The chain carries TRBV27 and TRBJ2-7; 8 nucleotides agree with TRBD2. The CDR3 covers 18 residues. V lost 7 bases and J lost 4; bases outside the gene matches: 21. Germline CDR1 and CDR2: MNHEY and SMNVEV (reference sequence). The CDR3, as DNA: TGTGCCAGCATCCCGATGGTGGGTCACGGGGGGGCCCCTTACGAGCAGTACTTC. Translation gives CASIPMVGHGGAPYEQYF.